The 30 T cell receptor beta chains listed next were all sequenced from one sample in a study of cytomegalovirus exposure and HLA in healthy donors. Amplification used 60 Vbeta primers and 13 Jbeta primers. The repertoire was sequenced with immunoSEQ multiplex PCR; TCRdb's copy has only in-frame clones and lacks some. This table holds roughly 170,000 clones, around 84% found once. Sequences were obtained from PBMCs. These receptors originate from a girl aged 2-10 years in good health and CMV-seropositive.

The chain recombines TRBV18 with TRBJ1-2; D uncertain. V shed 1 base and J shed 5 bases, with 14 bases lying between them. The CDR3 has 15 amino acids. Germline assignment: CDR1 KGHSH and CDR2 LQKENI. DNA of the CDR3: TGTGCCAGCTCACCACGGGCCACCGAAGAGTATGGCTACACCTTC. Translating gives CASSPRATEEYGYTF.

The sample holds a few counts of this clone. The J gene is TRBJ1-2, the V gene TRBV5-5, with D uncertain. Trimming took off 3 bases at V and 4 bases at J, with 7 bases between the two ends. The CDR3 contains 12 residues. Germline CDR1 reads SGHKS; CDR2 reads YYEKEE (reference sequence). The CDR3 DNA sequence: TGTGCCAGCAGCTCGGGAATCTATGGCTACACCTTC. Its translation is CASSSGIYGYTF.

This clone showed up just a few times. The gene calls are TRBV11-3 and TRBJ1-1, with D hard to call. V lost 7 bases to trimming and J lost 7 bases, with 16 bases between them. Germline CDR1 and CDR2: SGHNT and YENEEA. This CDR3 is built from 13 residues. DNA of the CDR3: TGTGCCAGCAATACCCAGGAGGGCGGTGAAGCTTTCTTT. It encodes CASNTQEGGEAFF.

V is TRBV18 and J is TRBJ2-3, with 8 bases matching TRBD1. Germline V gives CDR1 KGHSH, CDR2 LQKENI. Losses at the gene ends were 5 bases for V and 0 bases for J; bases not matched to a gene: 4. CDR3 length equals 15 residues. The DNA of the CDR3 is TGTGCCAGCTCAGACTGGACAGGGAGCACAGATACGCAGTATTTT. Protein sequence: CASSDWTGSTDTQYF.

The count of this clone is one. The chain joins TRBV27 to TRBJ2-3, with D uncertain. Germline V CDR1 and CDR2: MNHEY, SMNVEV (reference sequence). The V end lost 3 bases, the J end lost 4 bases, and 5 bases lay between the germline ends. CDR3 length equals 12 residues. The CDR3 loop is CASSFPADTQYF. CDR3 DNA: TGTGCCAGCAGTTTTCCGGCAGATACGCAGTATTTT.

This chain uses TRBV2 with TRBJ1-6; 9 nucleotides align to TRBD1. From germline, CDR1 is SNHLY and CDR2 FYNNEI. V was clipped by 3 bases and J by 7 bases; unmatched bases: 7. The CDR3 spans 16 residues. The CDR3 region has the DNA TGTGCCAGCAGTGACCGGGACAGGGTGGGAAATTCACCCCTCCACTTT. It codes for CASSDRDRVGNSPLHF. The full variable domain, completed using reference TRBV2 and TRBJ1-6, is EPEVTQTPSHQVTQMGQEVILRCVPISNHLYFYWYRQILGQKVEFLVSFYNNEISEKSEIFDDQFSVERPDGSNFTLKIRSTKLEDSAMYFCASSDRDRVGNSPLHFGNGTRLTVT.

The rearrangement links TRBV10-1 to TRBJ2-1; D call uncertain. V lost 2 bases and J 0 bases, leaving 11 bases between the germline ends. The CDR3 contains 16 residues. The V gene's germline CDR1 is WNHNN and CDR2 SYGVQD (reference sequence). The CDR3 here is CASSEHPSSSYNEQFF. DNA of the CDR3: TGCGCCAGCAGTGAGCATCCCTCGAGCTCCTACAATGAGCAGTTCTTC.

The chain employs TRBV5-1 and TRBJ1-4, with a tentative D call TRBD1 (5 bases). V lost 6 bases and J 5 bases, leaving 14 bases between the germline ends. The CDR3 has 14 amino acids. Germline CDR1 and CDR2: SGHRS and YFSETQ. CDR3 nucleotide sequence: TGCGCCAGCACCCCCGGGGGAGGAAATGAAAAACTGTTTTTT. Protein sequence: CASTPGGGNEKLFF.

V usage is TRBV28 and J usage is TRBJ2-2; D is possibly TRBD2 (6 bases). Trimming removed 5 bases at V and 6 bases at J, with 16 bases between. CDR1 is MDHEN and CDR2 is SYDVKM in the germline V gene. This CDR3 comprises 15 residues. CDR3 coding DNA: TGTGCCAGCAGTACCGGGACTTACGTGTCCGGGGAGCTGTTTTTT. Translation gives CASSTGTYVSGELFF.

The V call is TRBV4-1, the J call TRBJ2-6, with TRBD2 as a possible D gene (7 bases). The CDR3 runs 18 residues. The ends were cut back, 3 bases at V and 2 bases at J, with 17 bases in the middle. CDR1 MGHRA and CDR2 YSYEKL come from the germline V gene. The CDR3 nucleotides read TGCGCCAGCAGCCATCCCCGCCGGGGGGCAGCTGGGGCCAACGTCCTGACTTTC. Amino acid sequence: CASSHPRRGAAGANVLTF.

This chain joins TRBV6-6 and TRBJ2-2; a possible D gene is TRBD2 (5 bases). The CDR3 has 15 residues. Germline CDR1 reads MNHNY; CDR2 reads SVGAGI (reference sequence). The V end was cut by 5 bases, the J end by 6 bases, with 16 bases between. The CDR3 DNA follows: TGTGCCAGCAGTCCTAGGGTTATGAGGGCCGGGGAGCTGTTTTTT. Protein: CASSPRVMRAGELFF.

The chain employs TRBV2 and TRBJ1-3; 7 nucleotides match TRBD1. Germline V CDR1 and CDR2: SNHLY, FYNNEI. The CDR3 consists of 19 residues. Trimming took 6 bases from V and 2 from J; bases not matched to a gene: 19. This chain's CDR3 is CASSRTFLNTGATGNTIYF. In nucleotides, the CDR3 is TGTGCCAGCAGCCGTACATTCCTGAACACAGGGGCTACTGGAAACACCATATATTTT. Looking up the rest from reference TRBV2 and TRBJ1-3 gives the full variable domain: EPEVTQTPSHQVTQMGQEVILRCVPISNHLYFYWYRQILGQKVEFLVSFYNNEISEKSEIFDDQFSVERPDGSNFTLKIRSTKLEDSAMYFCASSRTFLNTGATGNTIYFGEGSWLTVV.

This clone showed up just a few times. V usage is TRBV5-6 and J usage is TRBJ1-4, with 10 bases aligning to TRBD1. The CDR3 runs 18 residues. Losses at the gene ends were 0 bases for V and 8 bases for J; bases not matched to a gene: 13. Germline V gives CDR1 SGHDT, CDR2 YYEEEE. The CDR3 DNA is TGTGCCAGCAGCTTGGTCAGGTTTGGGGGGACAGGGGACGAAAAACTGTTTTTT. This encodes CASSLVRFGGTGDEKLFF.

V usage is TRBV25-1 and J usage is TRBJ2-5; the D gene is possibly TRBD2 (6 bases). With the DNA end fitting TRBJ2-7 better, the J assignment may be wrong. The length of the CDR3 is 14 residues. Per germline, CDR1 MGHDK and CDR2 SYGVNS. CDR3 sequence reads: CATLGTDDTYEQYF. Written as DNA, the CDR3 is TGTGCCACCCTCGGGACTGATGATACCTACGAGCAGTACTTC.

This clone was picked up a small number of times. The V gene is TRBV5-1, the J gene TRBJ1-1; no firm D call. Germline CDR1 and CDR2: SGHRS and YFSETQ. V was pared by 6 bases and J by 1 base, with 4 bases between. The CDR3 sequence is 11 residues long. The CDR3 sequence: CASTGNTEAFF. The CDR3 nucleotides read TGCGCCAGCACGGGGAACACTGAAGCTTTCTTT. The entire variable domain, with the rest obtained from reference TRBV5-1 and TRBJ1-1, is as follows: KAGVTQTPRYLIKTRGQQVTLSCSPISGHRSVSWYQQTPGQGLQFLFEYFSETQRNKGNFPGRFSGRQFSNSRSEMNVSTLELGDSALYLCASTGNTEAFFGQGTRLTVV.

The gene calls are TRBV29-1 and TRBJ2-1, with a possible D match to TRBD2 (5 bases). The V gene's germline CDR1 is SQVTM and CDR2 ANQGSEA. V was clipped by 7 bases and J by 5 bases, with 21 bases between them. The CDR3 totals 15 residues. CDR3 sequence (DNA): TGCAGCGCTACAGCACGAGGGAAGGACGACAATGAGCAGTTCTTC. Translated, it gives CSATARGKDDNEQFF.

The chain recombines TRBV7-3 with TRBJ2-3; tentative D call: TRBD2 (7 bases). This CDR3 is built from 15 residues. Germline V gene sequence: CDR1 SGHTA, CDR2 FQGTGA. Deletions cut 5 bases from V and 6 bases from J, with 18 bases between. The CDR3 DNA reads as TGTGCCAGCAGCCCGCGGACTAGTAGGGGGGATACGCAGTATTTT. Translated: CASSPRTSRGDTQYF.

The chain employs TRBV5-1 and TRBJ2-5; 10 bases match TRBD2. With the DNA end fitting TRBJ2-7 better, the J assignment may be wrong. The CDR3 runs to 16 residues. In germline, CDR1 is SGHRS, CDR2 YFSETQ. The CDR3 is CASSLAGVKATYEQYF. CDR3 coding DNA: TGCGCCAGCAGCCTAGCGGGAGTTAAGGCAACCTACGAGCAGTACTTC.

V and J are TRBV6-1 and TRBJ1-6, with D uncertain. The V gene lost 3 bases and the J gene lost 7 bases, with 10 bases spanning the gap. CDR3 size: 14 residues. The germline V gene has CDR1 MNHNS and CDR2 SASEGT. CDR3 in amino acids: CASSESGGNSPLHF. CDR3 sequence (DNA): TGTGCCAGCAGTGAGTCTGGAGGGAATTCACCCCTCCACTTT.

The chain carries TRBV29-1 and TRBJ2-3, with D possibly TRBD2 on 6 matching bases. Germline CDR1 SQVTM, CDR2 ANQGSEA. The ends were cut back, 7 bases at V and 6 bases at J, with 8 bases in the middle. The CDR3 has 10 residues. The CDR3 nucleotides read TGCAGCGGACGGGAGGATACGCAGTATTTT. Its protein is CSGREDTQYF.

V gene TRBV6-6 combines with J gene TRBJ1-2; 8 nucleotides line up with TRBD1. CDR1 MNHNY and CDR2 SVGAGI come from the germline V gene (reference sequence). This CDR3 spans 15 amino acids. Unmatched junction bases numbered 8, after V lost 0 bases and J lost 8 bases. The CDR3 spells CASSYSSKQGEGYTF. As DNA, the CDR3 is TGTGCCAGCAGTTACTCGAGTAAACAGGGGGAAGGCTACACCTTC.

About this clone: Germline and junction disagree at one end, which may indicate a read error. The chain uses TRBV27 and TRBJ1-2; 8 positions agree with TRBD1. CDR1 and CDR2 (germline): MNHEY, SMNVEV (reference sequence). The CDR3 loop spans 15 amino acids. The CDR3 DNA follows: TGTGCCCGCAGTTTCCAGGGGGCGGGGGAGAATGGCTACACCTTC. It is translated as CARSFQGAGENGYTF.

This clone appeared a few times. The chain carries TRBV5-7 and TRBJ1-1, with TRBD1 matching 8 bases. TRBV5-7 carries the ORF label, with uncertain function. This CDR3 is built from 14 residues. Unmatched junction bases numbered 3, after V lost 3 bases and J lost 2 bases. In DNA form, the CDR3 reads TGTGCCAGCAGCTATCCAGGGGGCAACACTGAAGCTTTCTTT. Protein: CASSYPGGNTEAFF.

This chain joins TRBV11-3 and TRBJ2-3; 11 bases are shared with TRBD2. The CDR3 consists of 20 residues. CDR1 is SGHNT and CDR2 is YENEEA in the germline V gene. V lost 3 bases and J lost 3; bases outside the gene matches: 17. CDR3 residues: CASSFPLDPLLAGVTDTQYF. Here the CDR3 DNA reads TGTGCCAGCAGCTTCCCTCTCGACCCCTTACTAGCGGGAGTAACAGATACGCAGTATTTT.

This chain uses TRBV7-6 with TRBJ2-7, with 12 bases aligning to TRBD2. V shed 3 bases and J 6 bases; nucleotides not matched to a gene: 15. Germline CDR1 is SGHVS and CDR2 is FNYEAQ. There are 18 residues in the CDR3. CDR3 coding DNA: TGTGCCAGCAGCTTTGCTACCGGGACTAGCGGGTCGGCTGCCGAGCAGTACTTC. Amino acids: CASSFATGTSGSAAEQYF.

The chain has TRBV6-5 and TRBJ1-1; D not certain. Trimming took 5 bases from V and 0 from J, leaving 10 bases between them. Per the germline V gene, CDR1 is MNHEY and CDR2 is SVGAGI. This CDR3 spans 14 amino acids. The chain's CDR3 is CASSTWALNTEAFF. CDR3 sequence (DNA): TGTGCCAGCAGTACCTGGGCCCTGAACACTGAAGCTTTCTTT.

The chain is built from TRBV4-2 and TRBJ2-3, with TRBD2 identical over 10 bases. Germline V gives CDR1 LGHNA, CDR2 YNFKEQ. The CDR3 is made up of 17 amino acids. V was pared by 4 bases and J by 4 bases, with 11 bases of the junction left unmatched. The DNA of the CDR3 is TGTGCCAGCAGCCGCTCCCCCCGGACTAGCGGCTCAGATACGCAGTATTTT. Translated: CASSRSPRTSGSDTQYF.

The chain links TRBV28 to TRBJ1-1, with TRBD1 matching over 7 bases. CDR3 length: 13 residues. CDR1 MDHEN and CDR2 SYDVKM come from the germline V gene. Germline trimming cut 1 base from V and 8 bases from J; bases unmatched to any gene: 4. CDR3 nucleotides: TGTGCCAGCAGTTTATCCAGGGGGAGGGAAGCTTTCTTT. It is translated as CASSLSRGREAFF.

The rearrangement joins TRBV28 to TRBJ2-1; TRBD2 matches 15 bases. The CDR3 runs 19 residues. In germline, CDR1 is MDHEN, CDR2 SYDVKM. Trimming cost V 8 bases and J 1 base; bases outside gene matches: 12. The CDR3 sequence is CASVSGLAGGGGSYNEQFF. CDR3 coding DNA: TGTGCCAGCGTCTCGGGACTAGCGGGAGGTGGTGGATCCTACAATGAGCAGTTCTTC.

This clone appeared a single time. V usage is TRBV28 and J usage is TRBJ2-7; 7 bases line up with TRBD2. Losses at the gene ends were 7 bases for V and 7 bases for J; bases not matched to a gene: 13. The CDR3 consists of 14 residues. CDR1 and CDR2 from the germline V gene are MDHEN and SYDVKM. CDR3 sequence: CASIGGGFGGEQYF. CDR3 sequence (DNA): TGTGCCAGCATTGGGGGGGGGTTTGGGGGTGAGCAGTACTTC.